This T cell receptor beta chain was observed in a study of Ad26.COV2.S vaccination and SARS-CoV-2 variants. Overall study results and limits: In TCR breadth and depth analyses, total T cell responses may have been underestimated.

Noted treatment: around 19 received Ad26.COV2.S at low or high dose, single or two shots; about 5 received placebo; per-sample allocation not given. Sampling was done on day 63 after the first vaccine or placebo injection. The V and J ends lost 2 bases and 5 bases, in that order; junction bases with no gene match: 14. This CDR3 region has 18 residues. Germline V gene data show CDR1 as SGHRS and CDR2 as YFSETQ. Sequencing was performed with immunoSEQ multiplex PCR; in TCRdb, only in-frame clones are kept and a portion is missing. The data hold 350,000 to 450,000 clones, with under 90% observed a single time. To note about this clone: Its antigen remains unknown.

The rearrangement joins TRBV5-1 to TRBJ2-3; 10 positions match TRBD2. The clonotype comes from a person aged 18 to 65 who received the Ad26.COV2.S COVID-19 vaccine or a placebo. The sequencing used peripheral blood, collected in a trial of Ad26.COV2.S vaccine versus placebo. The CDR3 here is CASSLNFRPSGSLDTQYF. CDR3 sequence (DNA): TGCGCCAGCAGCTTAAACTTTCGGCCTAGCGGGAGTTTAGATACGCAGTATTTT. The variable domain in full, with the rest retrieved from reference TRBV5-1 and TRBJ2-3, is KAGVTQTPRYLIKTRGQQVTLSCSPISGHRSVSWYQQTPGQGLQFLFEYFSETQRNKGNFPGRFSGRQFSNSRSEMNVSTLELGDSALYLCASSLNFRPSGSLDTQYFGPGTRLTVL.